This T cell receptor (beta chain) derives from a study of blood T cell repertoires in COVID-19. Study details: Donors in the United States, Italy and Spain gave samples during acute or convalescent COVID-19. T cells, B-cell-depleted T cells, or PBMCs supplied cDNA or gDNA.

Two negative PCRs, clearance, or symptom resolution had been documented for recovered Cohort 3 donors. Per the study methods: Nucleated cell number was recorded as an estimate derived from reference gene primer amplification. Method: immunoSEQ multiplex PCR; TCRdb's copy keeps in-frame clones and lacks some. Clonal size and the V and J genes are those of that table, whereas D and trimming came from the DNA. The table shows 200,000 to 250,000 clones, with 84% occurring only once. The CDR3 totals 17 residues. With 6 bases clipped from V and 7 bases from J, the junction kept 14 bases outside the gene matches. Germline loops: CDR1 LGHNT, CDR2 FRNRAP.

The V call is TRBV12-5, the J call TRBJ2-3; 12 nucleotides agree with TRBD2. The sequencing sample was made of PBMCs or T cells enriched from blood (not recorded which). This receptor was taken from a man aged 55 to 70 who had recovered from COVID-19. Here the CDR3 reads CASGPPLAGGPVYTQYF. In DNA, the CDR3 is TGTGCTAGTGGCCCTCCTCTAGCGGGGGGGCCTGTATATACGCAGTATTTT.